The 29 T cell receptor beta chains given below trace back to one sample, sequenced in a study of T cell responses to AZD1222 COVID-19 vaccine. Only in-frame clones appear in the TCRdb table, and some are missing; sequencing was by immunoSEQ multiplex PCR. The sample lists about 200,000 clones, approximately 94% occurring once. The source was peripheral blood, collected 28 days after the second dose of the MenACWY control vaccine. These receptors were obtained from an adult who received the MenACWY meningococcal vaccine as a control.

The chain links TRBV5-1 to TRBJ2-7, with 7 bases fitting TRBD1. Germline assignment: CDR1 SGHRS and CDR2 YFSETQ. CDR3 length: 13 amino acids. After removal of 7 bases from V and 2 bases from J, the junction contained 6 bases not matched to a gene. For the CDR3, the DNA is TGCGCCAGCCGGGACAGTGTTACCTACGAGCAGTACTTC. The encoded protein is CASRDSVTYEQYF.

This clone was detected only a few times. This chain connects TRBV18 to TRBJ1-3; D uncertain. CDR3 size: 15 residues. The germline V and J ends were trimmed by 3 bases and 0 bases, with 9 bases remaining between them. Germline V gene data show CDR1 as KGHSH and CDR2 as LQKENI. The CDR3 nucleotides are TGTGCCAGCTCACCGGTGGACCTCTCTGGAAACACCATATATTTT. Protein sequence: CASSPVDLSGNTIYF. Looking up the rest from reference TRBV18 and TRBJ1-3 gives the full variable domain: NAGVMQNPRHLVRRRGQEARLRCSPMKGHSHVYWYRQLPEEGLKFMVYLQKENIIDESGMPKERFSAEFPKEGPSILRIQQVVRGDSAAYFCASSPVDLSGNTIYFGEGSWLTVV.

The rearrangement links TRBV7-2 to TRBJ1-1; tentatively, D is TRBD1 (5 bases). Germline V CDR1 and CDR2: SGHTA, FQGNSA. The V and J ends lost 4 bases and 0 bases respectively, with 12 bases between them. The CDR3 has 15 residues. CDR3 coding DNA: TGTGCCAGCAGCTGGGACCTGGGGATGAACACTGAAGCTTTCTTT. Translating it yields CASSWDLGMNTEAFF.

This chain connects TRBV7-8 to TRBJ2-5; 9 bases agree with TRBD2. This CDR3 has 16 amino acids. Germline trimming cut 3 bases from V and 1 base from J; bases unmatched to any gene: 6. Germline CDR1 is SGHVS and CDR2 is FQNEAQ. The CDR3 region is CASSFEPSGVQETQYF. For the CDR3, the DNA is TGTGCCAGCAGCTTCGAACCTAGCGGGGTCCAAGAGACCCAGTACTTC. Full variable domain (remainder filled in from reference TRBV7-8 and TRBJ2-5): GAGVSQSPRYKVAKRGQDVALRCDPISGHVSLFWYQQALGQGPEFLTYFQNEAQLDKSGLPSDRFFAERPEGSVSTLKIQRTQQEDSAVYLCASSFEPSGVQETQYFGPGTRLLVL.

The rearrangement uses TRBV12-5 and TRBJ2-1; 9 positions match TRBD1. Germline CDR1 LGHNT, CDR2 FRNRAP. With V trimmed by 0 bases and J by 7 bases, 7 bases remained unmatched. This CDR3 has 16 amino acids. CDR3 protein: CASGLVLGQGGNEQFF. The CDR3 DNA reads TGTGCTAGTGGTTTGGTACTGGGACAGGGAGGGAATGAGCAGTTCTTC.

V usage is TRBV27 and J usage is TRBJ1-2, with a tentative D call TRBD1 (6 bases). Per germline, CDR1 MNHEY and CDR2 SMNVEV (reference sequence). Trimming shortened V by 7 bases and J by 5 bases, and 17 bases separated the two germline ends. There are 14 residues in the CDR3. CDR3 DNA sequence: TGTGCCAGCACTCCAAGTGGCAGGGGATATGGCTACACCTTC. Its translation: CASTPSGRGYGYTF.

The CDR3 bases are TGCGCCAGCGCGGGAGACAGTACCCTTTCACCCCTCCACTTT. Encoded protein: CASAGDSTLSPLHF. V and J are TRBV5-1 and TRBJ1-6; maybe TRBD1 (5 bases). The CDR3 has 14 amino acids. The V gene's germline CDR1 is SGHRS and CDR2 YFSETQ. Trimming cost V 7 bases and J 9 bases, with 17 bases left between them.

This chain connects TRBV19 to TRBJ2-1, with a tentative D call TRBD1 (6 bases). The CDR3 loop spans 15 amino acids. Per the germline V gene, CDR1 is LNHDA and CDR2 is SQIVND (reference sequence). Trimming stripped 0 bases from V and 9 bases from J, with 15 bases between. CDR3 nucleotide sequence: TGTGCCAGTAGTATAGAACAGGGTAGAACGGGTGAGCAGTTCTTC. This sequence encodes CASSIEQGRTGEQFF.

This chain uses TRBV9 with TRBJ2-3; 7 bases map to TRBD2. Per the germline V gene, CDR1 is SGDLS and CDR2 is YYNGEE. This CDR3 comprises 15 residues. The V and J ends lost 0 bases and 5 bases, in that order; junction bases with no gene match: 6. CDR3 in DNA: TGTGCCAGCAGCGTAGCTGGTACGGGAGGAGATACGCAGTATTTT. This codes for CASSVAGTGGDTQYF.

The rearrangement links TRBV5-1 to TRBJ1-6; 7 nucleotides match TRBD1. V shed 0 bases and J 7 bases; nucleotides not matched to a gene: 4. The length of the CDR3 is 15 residues. Germline V gene lookup returns CDR1 SGHRS and CDR2 YFSETQ. The CDR3 region is CASSLDRGRNSPLHF. The CDR3, as DNA: TGCGCCAGCAGCTTGGACAGGGGTCGAAATTCACCCCTCCACTTT.

The chain combines TRBV6-5 with TRBJ2-2, with no clear D. CDR1 and CDR2 (germline): MNHEY, SVGAGI. The CDR3 has 15 residues. The V end lost 2 bases, the J end lost 7 bases, and 14 bases lay between the germline ends. The CDR3 protein is CASSYSRAERGELFF. DNA for the CDR3: TGTGCCAGCAGTTACAGCCGGGCCGAACGCGGGGAGCTGTTTTTT.

The table lists this clone with a count of one. The J gene is TRBJ1-1, the V gene TRBV6-2 or TRBV6-3, with a weak D call TRBD1 (5 bases). The CDR3 length is 14 residues. The V and J ends lost 7 bases and 4 bases respectively, with 16 bases between them. Germline assignment: CDR1 MNHEY and CDR2 SVGEGT. CDR3 in amino acids: CASIPQWGSTEAFF. For the CDR3, the DNA is TGTGCCAGCATCCCCCAATGGGGGAGCACTGAAGCTTTCTTT.

The CDR3 region is CASSPRVRDSSGNTIYF. The CDR3 bases are TGTGCCAGCTCACCTCGGGTCAGGGACTCTTCTGGAAACACCATATATTTT. The chain carries TRBV18 and TRBJ1-3; weak D call: TRBD1 (5 bases). The germline V gene has CDR1 KGHSH and CDR2 LQKENI. This CDR3 has 17 residues. The germline V and J ends were trimmed by 3 bases and 1 base, with 16 bases remaining between them. Full variable domain (outside the CDR3, taken from reference TRBV18 and TRBJ1-3): NAGVMQNPRHLVRRRGQEARLRCSPMKGHSHVYWYRQLPEEGLKFMVYLQKENIIDESGMPKERFSAEFPKEGPSILRIQQVVRGDSAAYFCASSPRVRDSSGNTIYFGEGSWLTVV.

The CDR3 loop is CASSTEQNTEAFF. CDR3 coding DNA: TGTGCCAGCAGTACGGAACAGAACACTGAAGCTTTCTTT. The chain carries TRBV2 and TRBJ1-1; no firm D call. Germline CDR1 is SNHLY and CDR2 is FYNNEI. There are 13 residues in the CDR3. V was clipped by 5 bases and J by 1 base, with 8 bases between them.

This clone was seen only once. The chain employs TRBV7-3 and TRBJ2-1, with 13 bases lining up with TRBD2. From germline, CDR1 is SGHTA and CDR2 FQGTGA. Trimming removed 4 bases from V and 2 bases from J; junction bases left unmatched: 8. The CDR3 runs to 18 residues. This CDR3 reads CASSSPGLAGLAYNEQFF. The CDR3 region has the DNA TGTGCCAGCAGCTCCCCGGGACTAGCGGGATTAGCCTACAATGAGCAGTTCTTC.

The gene calls are TRBV24-1 and TRBJ2-1; possibly TRBD1 for D (5 bases). This CDR3 has 17 amino acids. CDR1 and CDR2 from the germline V gene are KGHDR and SFDVKD. Trimming cost V 4 bases and J 2 bases, with 17 bases left between them. The chain's CDR3 is CATSETGVQGAYNEQFF. The CDR3, as DNA: TGTGCCACCAGTGAGACCGGAGTGCAGGGTGCCTACAATGAGCAGTTCTTC.

This chain links TRBV28 with TRBJ1-5; D gene uncertain. Germline CDR1 and CDR2: MDHEN and SYDVKM. Trimming shortened V by 6 bases and J by 4 bases, and 13 bases separated the two germline ends. The CDR3 has 14 amino acids. The CDR3, as DNA: TGTGCCAGCAGGCAGACCCTATGGAATCAGCCCCAGCATTTT. Translating gives CASRQTLWNQPQHF.

The V gene is TRBV28, the J gene TRBJ2-7, with 10 bases fitting TRBD2. Germline V lookup: CDR1 MDHEN, CDR2 SYDVKM. The CDR3 length is 16 residues. Trimming removed 2 bases from V and 2 bases from J; junction bases left unmatched: 6. The CDR3 DNA is TGTGCCAGCAGTTTAAGCACTAGCGGGACCCCCTACGAGCAGTACTTC. Amino acids: CASSLSTSGTPYEQYF. Full variable domain (outside the CDR3, taken from reference TRBV28 and TRBJ2-7): DVKVTQSSRYLVKRTGEKVFLECVQDMDHENMFWYRQDPGLGLRLIYFSYDVKMKEKGDIPEGYSVSREKKERFSLILESASTNQTSMYLCASSLSTSGTPYEQYFGPGTRLTVT.

V gene TRBV2 combines with J gene TRBJ2-7; 12 positions match TRBD1. Trimming at V came to 7 bases and at J to 2 bases, leaving 3 bases not matched to a gene. This CDR3 is built from 14 residues. Looked up from germline, CDR1 is SNHLY and CDR2 is FYNNEI. The DNA for the CDR3 is TGTGCCAGCAAGTGGGACAGGGGGCCCTACGAGCAGTACTTC. Translating it yields CASKWDRGPYEQYF.

The sample holds a few counts of this clone. This chain connects TRBV27 to TRBJ2-7; no reliable D call. The CDR3 extends over 14 amino acids. Germline V lookup: CDR1 MNHEY, CDR2 SMNVEV (reference sequence). Trimming left V 6 bases short and J 4 bases short, with 16 bases between. Here the CDR3 DNA reads TGTGCCAGCAGCGGTAGTGGGTTGGGTTACGAGCAGTACTTC. As protein: CASSGSGLGYEQYF.

This clone was observed a single time. The V gene is TRBV30, the J gene TRBJ2-5; D uncertain. The V end lost 4 bases, the J end lost 3 bases, and 9 bases lay between the germline ends. From germline, CDR1 is GTSNPN and CDR2 SVGIG (reference sequence). The CDR3 is made up of 12 amino acids. In DNA, the CDR3 is TGTGCCTGGAATATATTAGAAGAGACCCAGTACTTC. Translating gives CAWNILEETQYF.

The rearrangement joins TRBV15 to TRBJ1-1; TRBD1 might be the D (6 bases). Per germline, CDR1 LNHNV and CDR2 YYDKDF (reference sequence). V dropped 1 base and J dropped 2 bases, with 11 bases sitting between them. The CDR3 length is 15 residues. CDR3: CATSRVGQRNTEAFF. The CDR3 DNA reads as TGTGCCACCAGCAGAGTAGGACAGCGAAACACTGAAGCTTTCTTT.

The chain combines TRBV7-3 with TRBJ1-4; 12 bases fit TRBD1. The germline gives CDR1 SGHTA, CDR2 FQGTGA. The CDR3 sequence is 17 residues long. Unmatched junction bases numbered 19, after V lost 4 bases and J lost 16 bases. CDR3 coding DNA: TGTGCCAGCAGCTCCCGGGACAGGGGGCTAGGTGGAAGGGGAACGTTTTTT. The encoded protein is CASSSRDRGLGGRGTFF.

The chain employs TRBV29-1 and TRBJ1-1; D call uncertain. The CDR3 loop spans 12 amino acids. The V end lost 7 bases, the J end lost 0 bases, and 9 bases lay between the germline ends. From germline, CDR1 is SQVTM and CDR2 ANQGSEA. CDR3 in DNA: TGCAGCGCTGGCCGGGTGAACACTGAAGCTTTCTTT. It specifies CSAGRVNTEAFF.

This sequence joins TRBV6-5 and TRBJ1-1, with D maybe TRBD1 (5 bases). The V end was cut by 2 bases, the J end by 5 bases, with 9 bases between. The germline CDR1 and CDR2 sequences are MNHEY and SVGAGI. This CDR3 comprises 13 residues. The CDR3, as DNA: TGTGCCAGCAGTTACCAGGGAGGAACTGAAGCTTTCTTT. It yields the protein CASSYQGGTEAFF.

The rearrangement joins TRBV3-1 (or the pseudogene TRBV3-2) to TRBJ2-5, with D tentatively TRBD2 (5 bases). This CDR3 is 13 amino acids long. The V and J ends lost 2 bases and 4 bases respectively, with 8 bases between them. From germline, CDR1 is LGHDT and CDR2 YNNKEL (reference sequence). The CDR3 region is CASSQTGRETQYF. In DNA, the CDR3 is TGTGCCAGCAGCCAAACTGGGAGAGAGACCCAGTACTTC.

The chain combines TRBV7-2 with TRBJ1-4; TRBD1 might be the D (6 bases). V dropped 7 bases and J dropped 7 bases, with 19 bases sitting between them. Germline-derived CDR1 and CDR2 are SGHTA and FQGNSA. CDR3 size: 15 residues. This chain's CDR3 is CASTASPGVGEKLFF. CDR3 nucleotide sequence: TGTGCCAGCACAGCTTCCCCAGGGGTTGGTGAAAAACTGTTTTTT.

The chain carries TRBV9 and TRBJ1-2; 9 bases match TRBD1. Germline-derived CDR1 and CDR2 are SGDLS and YYNGEE. This CDR3 is built from 15 residues. Germline trimming cut 4 bases from V and 7 bases from J; bases unmatched to any gene: 11. The CDR3 coding sequence is TGTGCCAGCAGCCCTTATTTCCGGGACAGGGTTGGCTACACCTTC. Encoded protein: CASSPYFRDRVGYTF.

The rearrangement joins TRBV15 to TRBJ2-1; D not certain. V lost 0 bases to trimming and J lost 4 bases, with 10 bases between them. The CDR3 consists of 15 residues. The germline gives CDR1 LNHNV, CDR2 YYDKDF (reference sequence). The CDR3 DNA reads TGTGCCACCAGCAGAGACAGCGACATATACAATGAGCAGTTCTTC. Translated, it gives CATSRDSDIYNEQFF.